These 21 T cell receptor beta chains were all obtained from the same sample, sequenced in a study of CD8+CD57+ T cells in acquired aplastic anemia. All patients picked for sequencing had shown, by flow cytometry, an expansion of CD8+CD57+ cells. Profiles of TCR beta VDJ and CDR3 were generated from a genomic DNA template. TCRdb called the reads again in MiXCR, with one record for every CDR3 protein. Here the sample spans hundreds of thousands of distinct CDR3 sequences, about a third being singletons. The sequenced material came from sorted CD4+, CD8+, or CD8+CD57+ T cells (not recorded which) from PBMCs. These TCRs come from a human donor with aplastic anemia.

In its sample, this clonotype was seen a few times. The chain joins TRBV2 to TRBJ1-2; 8 bases line up with TRBD1. This CDR3 is 18 amino acids long. Looked up from germline, CDR1 is SNHLY and CDR2 is FYNNEI. Germline trimming cut 6 bases from V and 4 bases from J; bases unmatched to any gene: 19. CDR3 coding DNA: TGTGCCAGCAGCTCTCTCGGTTCCGAGACAGGGGTTGTCTATGGCTACACCTTC. Translation: CASSSLGSETGVVYGYTF.

The chain has TRBV6-5 and TRBJ2-7; D is perhaps TRBD1 (8 bases). V shed 6 bases and J shed 7 bases, with 19 bases lying between them. From germline, CDR1 is MNHEY and CDR2 SVGAGI. CDR3 length equals 14 residues. Here the CDR3 reads CASRGQGGPEEQYF. As DNA, the CDR3 is TGTGCCAGCAGAGGACAGGGAGGGCCGGAAGAGCAGTACTTC.

In regard to this clonotype: The junction differs from germline at one of its ends, possibly a read error. The chain joins TRBV30 to TRBJ1-6; a possible D gene is TRBD1 (5 bases). CDR3 length equals 14 residues. Germline V gene lookup returns CDR1 GTSNPN and CDR2 SVGIG (reference sequence). DNA of the CDR3: TGTGCCTGGAGCTCCGGGACCAATAATTCACCCCCCCACTTT. It specifies CAWSSGTNNSPPHF.

The sample holds many counts of this clonotype. The CDR3 loop reads CASSEAGYDQPQHF. The CDR3 DNA reads TGTGCCAGCAGTGAAGCAGGGTATGATCAGCCCCAGCATTTT. The chain combines TRBV2 with TRBJ1-5; D not certain. Germline V CDR1 and CDR2: SNHLY, FYNNEI. The ends were cut back, 0 bases at V and 5 bases at J, with 8 bases in the middle. This CDR3 contains 14 residues. The variable domain in full, completed from reference TRBV2 and TRBJ1-5, reads EPEVTQTPSHQVTQMGQEVILRCVPISNHLYFYWYRQILGQKVEFLVSFYNNEISEKSEIFDDQFSVERPDGSNFTLKIRSTKLEDSAMYFCASSEAGYDQPQHFGDGTRLSIL.

This clonotype was picked up many times. The chain joins TRBV7-2 to TRBJ1-1; no definite D call. Trimming pared 1 base from V and 11 bases from J, leaving 14 bases between. From germline, CDR1 is SGHTA and CDR2 FQGNSA. The CDR3 is 13 residues long. The CDR3: CASSLDNRRYAFF. The CDR3 nucleotides are TGTGCCAGCAGCTTAGACAATAGGCGTTACGCTTTCTTT.

About this clonotype itself: The germline gene is not matched at one end of the junction; a read error may be the cause. This sequence joins TRBV10-2 and TRBJ1-1; 7 positions agree with TRBD1. The length of the CDR3 is 15 residues. CDR1 is WSHSY, CDR2 SAAADI, per germline. DNA for the CDR3: TGTGCCAGCAGTTACGCCGGGACAGCCACCTCGGAAGCTTTCTTT. This encodes CASSYAGTATSEAFF.

The rearrangement links TRBV6-6 to TRBJ1-2; the D gene is possibly TRBD1 (6 bases). The V and J ends lost 3 bases and 1 base respectively, with 15 bases between them. The CDR3 sequence is 16 residues long. Germline CDR1 MNHNY, CDR2 SVGAGI (reference sequence). The CDR3, as DNA: TGTGCCAGCAGTTATCCTGACAGGCACGTTAACTATGGCTACACCTTC. As protein: CASSYPDRHVNYGYTF.

V gene TRBV19 combines with J gene TRBJ1-5; D is perhaps TRBD1 (5 bases). The CDR3 covers 15 residues. Germline loops: CDR1 LNHDA, CDR2 SQIVND (reference sequence). V was shortened by 8 bases and J by 2 bases, with 16 bases between the two germline ends. CDR3 coding DNA: TGTGCCAGTGATAGGAGGGACTACGGCAATCAGCCCCAGCATTTT. Amino acids: CASDRRDYGNQPQHF.

This clonotype was picked up many times. The V call is TRBV20-1, the J call TRBJ1-2, with no clear D. V lost 3 bases, J lost 5 bases, and 13 bases lay in between. In germline, CDR1 is DFQATT, CDR2 SNEGSKA (reference sequence). The CDR3 sequence is 13 residues long. The CDR3 nucleotides read TGCAGTGCTAGCGATCCCCGAAAGTATGGCTACACCTTC. Translation: CSASDPRKYGYTF.

Worth noting for this clonotype: A read error is possible here, since a much larger clone lies one base away. This chain connects TRBV12-3 or TRBV12-4 to TRBJ2-7, with 7 nucleotides matching TRBD1. The CDR3 length is 15 residues. The CDR3 DNA follows: TGTGCCCGCAGCGTCCGGGACAGCACTCCCCACGAGCAGTACTTC. Residues: CARSVRDSTPHEQYF.

V and J are TRBV20-1 and TRBJ2-1; weak D call: TRBD1 (6 bases). Between the trimmed V and J ends, which lost 5 bases and 8 bases, there was a span of 13 bases. Germline-derived CDR1 and CDR2 are DFQATT and SNEGSKA (reference sequence). This CDR3 region has 12 residues. The chain's CDR3 is CSAGGPGDEQFF. As DNA, the CDR3 is TGCAGTGCTGGGGGCCCTGGGGATGAGCAGTTCTTC.

This clonotype was counted many times. The chain couples TRBV25-1 to TRBJ2-7, with 7 positions matching TRBD2. The V gene end was trimmed by 1 base and the J gene end by 2 bases; junction bases not matched to a gene: 2. From germline, CDR1 is MGHDK and CDR2 SYGVNS. The CDR3 length is 14 residues. The DNA for the CDR3 is TGTGCCAGCAGTGAATCTAGCGGACCCTACGAGCAGTACTTC. Protein product: CASSESSGPYEQYF.

The rearrangement uses TRBV7-9 and TRBJ1-4; D remains unclear. Trimming pared 4 bases from V and 7 bases from J, leaving 16 bases between. This CDR3 has 15 amino acids. Germline assignment: CDR1 SEHNR and CDR2 FQNEAQ (reference sequence). The CDR3 nucleotides are TGTGCCAGCAGCTGGGCGCGGTCCAGAGCTGAAAAACTGTTTTTT. Translation gives CASSWARSRAEKLFF.

The rearrangement uses TRBV28 and TRBJ2-4; 7 positions match TRBD1. From germline, CDR1 is MDHEN and CDR2 SYDVKM. J lost 0 bases, V lost 6 bases, and 5 bases had no gene match. This CDR3 contains 15 residues. The CDR3 loop is CASSEDRLAKNIQYF. The CDR3 nucleotides read TGTGCCAGCAGCGAGGACAGGCTAGCCAAAAACATTCAGTACTTC. The full variable domain, its missing parts supplied by reference TRBV28 and TRBJ2-4, is DVKVTQSSRYLVKRTGEKVFLECVQDMDHENMFWYRQDPGLGLRLIYFSYDVKMKEKGDIPEGYSVSREKKERFSLILESASTNQTSMYLCASSEDRLAKNIQYFGAGTRLSVL.

This clonotype appeared many times. This sequence joins TRBV29-1 and TRBJ1-2; D is unclear. The CDR3 is 13 amino acids. V was clipped by 7 bases and J by 8 bases, with 20 bases between them. Germline CDR1 and CDR2: SQVTM and ANQGSEA. CDR3 DNA: TGCAGCGCCCAGGTTGGGCAGGCCTGGGGCTACACCTTC. Translating gives CSAQVGQAWGYTF.

At least ten counts were recorded for this clonotype. V and J are TRBV19 and TRBJ1-5; D may be TRBD1 (5 bases). V dropped 3 bases and J dropped 7 bases, with 10 bases sitting between them. Per the germline V gene, CDR1 is LNHDA and CDR2 is SQIVND (reference sequence). The length of the CDR3 is 13 residues. The CDR3 coding sequence is TGTGCCAGTAGTATGAAGAGGGACCAGCCCCAGCATTTT. As protein: CASSMKRDQPQHF.

This clonotype showed up many times. This chain uses TRBV24-1 with TRBJ2-2, with D hard to call. Germline V lookup: CDR1 KGHDR, CDR2 SFDVKD. The CDR3 has 9 amino acids. The CDR3 sequence: CANTGELFF. CDR3 DNA: TGTGCGAACACCGGGGAGCTGTTTTTT.

This clonotype has at least ten counts. This rearrangement joins TRBV11-2 to TRBJ2-3; 7 nucleotides align to TRBD2. The CDR3 totals 16 residues. Germline CDR1 reads SGHAT; CDR2 reads FQNNGV. Trimming cost V 4 bases and J 2 bases; bases outside gene matches: 9. DNA for the CDR3: TGTGCCAGCAGCTCCTCCCTTGGGAGGGCCACAGATACGCAGTATTTT. Translating it yields CASSSSLGRATDTQYF.

The rearrangement joins TRBV2 to TRBJ1-1, with 8 bases fitting TRBD1. The trim removed 10 bases at V and 5 bases at J, leaving 9 bases unmatched. CDR1 SNHLY and CDR2 FYNNEI come from the germline V gene. CDR3 size: 13 residues. The CDR3 reads CATRQGSITEAFF. The CDR3 nucleotides read TGTGCCACCAGACAGGGGTCGATAACTGAAGCTTTCTTT.

CDR3 coding DNA: TGTGCCAGCTCACCGATTGACGCCTCCTCTAACTATGGCTACACCTTC. Its protein product is CASSPIDASSNYGYTF. This chain links TRBV7-8 with TRBJ1-2, with D hard to call. Germline CDR1 and CDR2: SGHVS and FQNEAQ. Trimming took 8 bases from V and 0 from J, leaving 19 bases between them. The CDR3 spans 16 residues.

This clonotype was picked up a small number of times. J is TRBJ2-5 and V is TRBV3-1; TRBD2 might be the D (6 bases). The V end was cut by 2 bases, the J end by 2 bases, with 18 bases between. Per germline, CDR1 LGHDT and CDR2 YNNKEL (reference sequence). The CDR3 runs 17 residues. The CDR3 DNA follows: TGTGCCAGCAGCCAACAGGGCCTTTTGGCGGGACAAGAGACCCAGTACTTC. This translates into CASSQQGLLAGQETQYF.